The 21 T cell receptor beta chains in this list originate from one sample, sequenced in a study of blood T cell repertoires in COVID-19. Profiled with immunoSEQ multiplex PCR; TCRdb holds only in-frame clones, not every one. Of 200,000 to 250,000 clones listed, 88% are singletons. Sequences were obtained from PBMCs or T cells enriched from blood (not recorded which). Receptor source: a woman in her twenties or thirties who had been exposed to COVID-19.

The genes are TRBV7-2 and TRBJ1-3, with a weak D call TRBD1 (5 bases). The CDR3 sequence is 18 residues long. Germline loops: CDR1 SGHTA, CDR2 FQGNSA. With 3 bases removed from V and 5 bases from J, the gap between germline ends came to 23 bases. The CDR3 loop reads CASSLIAIGHGTRNTIYF. CDR3 DNA: TGTGCCAGCAGCTTGATTGCCATTGGACATGGAACGAGAAACACCATATATTTT. Drawing the rest from reference TRBV7-2 and TRBJ1-3, the complete variable domain is GAGVSQSPSNKVTEKGKDVELRCDPISGHTALYWYRQSLGQGLEFLIYFQGNSAPDKSGLPSDRFSAERTGGSVSTLTIQRTQQEDSAVYLCASSLIAIGHGTRNTIYFGEGSWLTVV.

The chain couples TRBV28 to TRBJ2-7; the D is unclear. The CDR3 runs 12 residues. Germline CDR1 reads MDHEN; CDR2 reads SYDVKM. Trimming cost V 2 bases and J 3 bases, with 5 bases left between them. DNA for the CDR3: TGTGCCAGCAGTTTAGAGAGCTACGAGCAGTACTTC. Translating it yields CASSLESYEQYF.

In this sample, this clone turned up once. V gene TRBV29-1 combines with J gene TRBJ2-7; D remains unclear. V lost 7 bases and J 2 bases, leaving 9 bases between the germline ends. The CDR3 is made up of 11 amino acids. The germline V gene has CDR1 SQVTM and CDR2 ANQGSEA. For the CDR3, the DNA is TGCAGCGCATCCCGGGCCTACGAGCAGTACTTC. As protein: CSASRAYEQYF.

The chain carries TRBV7-2 and TRBJ2-3; 7 bases align to TRBD1. Germline CDR1 and CDR2: SGHTA and FQGNSA. This CDR3 region has 16 residues. V was clipped by 4 bases and J by 2 bases; unmatched bases: 9. In DNA, the CDR3 is TGTGCCAGCAGCTCCCTTCGAGGGGGCTTCACAGATACGCAGTATTTT. Translating gives CASSSLRGGFTDTQYF.

The chain combines TRBV5-1 with TRBJ1-1, with no clear D. Germline CDR1 and CDR2: SGHRS and YFSETQ. The CDR3 extends over 16 amino acids. Trimming removed 4 bases at V and 3 bases at J, with 19 bases between. CDR3 nucleotide sequence: TGCGCCAGCAGCGGGAGGATGCGGGCGTTGGACACTGAAGCTTTCTTT. Translated: CASSGRMRALDTEAFF.

This chain uses TRBV5-6 with TRBJ2-7, with 7 bases lining up with TRBD2. V trimming: 5 bases; J trimming: 0 bases; junction bases outside the gene matches: 8. The germline gives CDR1 SGHDT, CDR2 YYEEEE. The CDR3 totals 15 residues. CDR3 loop: CASSPASGGSYEQYF. DNA of the CDR3: TGTGCCAGCAGTCCGGCTAGCGGAGGCTCCTACGAGCAGTACTTC.

The chain uses TRBV2 and TRBJ1-2; 12 bases agree with TRBD1. There are 17 residues in the CDR3. Germline V gives CDR1 SNHLY, CDR2 FYNNEI. The V and J ends lost 2 bases and 7 bases, in that order; junction bases with no gene match: 11. The CDR3 DNA is TGTGCCAGCAGTGAAACGGTTGGGACAGGGGGCGCGGGTGGCTACACCTTC. Encoded protein: CASSETVGTGGAGGYTF.

The chain combines TRBV30 with TRBJ2-7; maybe TRBD2 (6 bases). Germline assignment: CDR1 GTSNPN and CDR2 SVGIG (reference sequence). CDR3 length: 13 amino acids. Trimming removed 8 bases at V and 1 base at J, with 15 bases between. The CDR3 region has the DNA TGTGCCGGAGACGCGGGACTGTCCTACGAGCAGTACTTC. Protein product: CAGDAGLSYEQYF.

As DNA, the CDR3 is TGTGCCAGCAGCGTAGAGGGAGGACCCCCCTACGAGCAGTACTTC. Translating it yields CASSVEGGPPYEQYF. The chain combines TRBV9 with TRBJ2-7, with D tentatively TRBD2 (6 bases). The germline V gene has CDR1 SGDLS and CDR2 YYNGEE. The CDR3 length is 15 residues. Trimming cost V 0 bases and J 2 bases, with 12 bases left between them. The whole variable domain, filled in from reference TRBV9 and TRBJ2-7, reads DSGVTQTPKHLITATGQRVTLRCSPRSGDLSVYWYQQSLDQGLQFLIQYYNGEERAKGNILERFSAQQFPDLHSELNLSSLELGDSALYFCASSVEGGPPYEQYFGPGTRLTVT.

This sequence joins TRBV19 and TRBJ2-7; TRBD2 matches at 13 bases. The germline V gene encodes CDR1 LNHDA and CDR2 SQIVND (reference sequence). The CDR3 totals 18 residues. The V and J ends lost 3 bases and 0 bases, in that order; junction bases with no gene match: 8. CDR3 nucleotide sequence: TGTGCCAGTAGTATCCTTGGGCGGACTAGCGGGAGCTCCTACGAGCAGTACTTC. Translating it yields CASSILGRTSGSSYEQYF. Looking up the rest from reference TRBV19 and TRBJ2-7 gives the full variable domain: DGGITQSPKYLFRKEGQNVTLSCEQNLNHDAMYWYRQDPGQGLRLIYYSQIVNDFQKGDIAEGYSVSREKKESFPLTVTSAQKNPTAFYLCASSILGRTSGSSYEQYFGPGTRLTVT.

The genes are TRBV11-2 and TRBJ2-7; TRBD1 matches at 9 bases. CDR3 size: 16 residues. CDR1 and CDR2 from the germline V gene are SGHAT and FQNNGV. V was pared by 2 bases and J by 4 bases, with 9 bases of the junction left unmatched. This CDR3 is CASSLKSGQGFYEQYF. The CDR3 DNA sequence: TGTGCCAGCAGCTTAAAATCGGGACAGGGATTTTACGAGCAGTACTTC.

The J gene is TRBJ1-5, the V gene TRBV18; D gene ambiguous. This CDR3 is 15 amino acids long. The germline V and J ends were trimmed by 2 bases and 5 bases, with 13 bases remaining between them. CDR1 and CDR2 (germline): KGHSH, LQKENI. The CDR3 sequence is CASSPLGGDDQPQHF. The CDR3 DNA sequence: TGTGCCAGCTCACCATTAGGTGGAGATGATCAGCCCCAGCATTTT.

This clone appeared a single time. V is TRBV3-1 (or the pseudogene TRBV3-2) and J is TRBJ1-1; D might be TRBD1 (6 bases). The CDR3 has 14 residues. From germline, CDR1 is LGHDT and CDR2 YNNKEL (reference sequence). V was trimmed by 4 bases and J by 6 bases, leaving 15 bases between them. The CDR3 region is CASSPTPGDAEAFF. CDR3 DNA: TGTGCCAGCAGCCCCACGCCAGGGGACGCTGAAGCTTTCTTT.

The gene calls are TRBV29-1 and TRBJ1-2; TRBD1 matches at 7 bases. Trimming removed 7 bases from V and 5 bases from J; junction bases left unmatched: 10. The CDR3 length is 13 residues. The V gene's germline CDR1 is SQVTM and CDR2 ANQGSEA. CDR3 nucleotides: TGCAGCGCATCCACCGGGACAGCTTATGGCTACACCTTC. Its protein is CSASTGTAYGYTF. Looking up the rest from reference TRBV29-1 and TRBJ1-2 gives the full variable domain: SAVISQKPSRDICQRGTSLTIQCQVDSQVTMMFWYRQQPGQSLTLIATANQGSEATYESGFVIDKFPISRPNLTFSTLTVSNMSPEDSSIYLCSASTGTAYGYTFGSGTRLTVV.

The gene calls are TRBV9 and TRBJ1-2; D is perhaps TRBD1 (5 bases). V lost 2 bases, J lost 6 bases, and 14 bases lay in between. Germline assignment: CDR1 SGDLS and CDR2 YYNGEE. The CDR3 is 14 residues long. CDR3 in amino acids: CASSVHWGNDGYTF. The CDR3 DNA is TGTGCCAGCAGCGTGCATTGGGGCAATGATGGCTACACCTTC.

This clone was counted once. J is TRBJ1-5 and V is TRBV5-6; a weak D match, TRBD1 (5 bases). The V and J ends lost 4 bases and 11 bases respectively, with 13 bases between them. Per germline, CDR1 SGHDT and CDR2 YYEEEE. This CDR3 has 12 amino acids. CDR3 nucleotides: TGTGCCAGCAGCGTCGGGGGGATAGCCCAGCATTTT. It is translated as CASSVGGIAQHF. Full variable domain (missing parts from reference TRBV5-6 and TRBJ1-5): DAGVTQSPTHLIKTRGQQVTLRCSPKSGHDTVSWYQQALGQGPQFIFQYYEEEERQRGNFPDRFSGHQFPNYSSELNVNALLLGDSALYLCASSVGGIAQHFGDGTRLSIL.

The chain has TRBV9 and TRBJ2-6, with 8 positions matching TRBD1. V shed 3 bases, J shed 0 bases, and the junction held 5 bases outside the gene matches. Germline-derived CDR1 and CDR2 are SGDLS and YYNGEE. The CDR3 covers 17 residues. CDR3 protein: CASSAGTGISGANVLTF. The CDR3 DNA sequence: TGTGCCAGCAGCGCCGGGACAGGCATCTCTGGGGCCAACGTCCTGACTTTC.

The V gene is TRBV7-2, the J gene TRBJ2-1; TRBD2 matches 12 bases. Germline-derived CDR1 and CDR2 are SGHTA and FQGNSA. The CDR3 totals 17 residues. V shed 5 bases and J 6 bases; nucleotides not matched to a gene: 11. The CDR3 spells CASSPRGGTSGLNEQFF. In DNA, the CDR3 is TGTGCCAGCAGCCCCAGGGGTGGGACTAGCGGGCTCAATGAGCAGTTCTTC.

The V gene is TRBV28, the J gene TRBJ2-7; TRBD2 matches 14 bases. CDR3 size: 15 residues. CDR1 MDHEN and CDR2 SYDVKM come from the germline V gene. Germline trimming cut 5 bases from V and 7 bases from J; bases unmatched to any gene: 7. The CDR3 protein is CASSGGLAGEGEQYF. CDR3 in DNA: TGTGCCAGCAGTGGGGGACTAGCGGGAGAGGGGGAGCAGTACTTC.

This rearrangement joins TRBV12-3 or TRBV12-4 to TRBJ1-1; the match to TRBD1 covers 9 bases. The CDR3 contains 12 residues. The V segment lost 5 bases and the J segment 10 bases; nucleotides outside the gene matches: 5. CDR3 loop: CASSATGGGAFF. The CDR3 DNA sequence: TGTGCCAGCAGTGCGACAGGGGGGGGAGCTTTCTTT.

The genes are TRBV5-1 and TRBJ2-5; TRBD1 might be the D (6 bases). CDR1 is SGHRS, CDR2 YFSETQ, per germline. The CDR3 is made up of 14 amino acids. Trimming took 6 bases from V and 2 from J, leaving 14 bases between them. The CDR3 DNA follows: TGCGCCAGCACTGTACAGGGAAGGCAAGAGACCCAGTACTTC. This codes for CASTVQGRQETQYF.